The next 9 T cell receptor beta chains were all read from a single sample in a study of blood T cell repertoires in COVID-19. TCRdb's table, derived via immunoSEQ multiplex PCR, lists solely in-frame clones and lacks some. The table has roughly 25,000 clones, 86% seen once; the top ten hold roughly a quarter. Sequencing was done on a sample of peripheral blood. The receptor set was obtained from a human donor with active COVID-19. The donor label of this sample is uncertain.

This clone was observed a single time. The rearrangement links TRBV14 to TRBJ2-1, with D perhaps TRBD2 (5 bases). Germline V lookup: CDR1 SGHDN, CDR2 FVKESK. This CDR3 region has 16 residues. V shed 3 bases and J shed 7 bases, with 19 bases lying between them. The CDR3 sequence is CASSQLSGGWGNEQFF. CDR3 nucleotides: TGTGCCAGCAGCCAGCTATCAGGCGGGTGGGGAAATGAGCAGTTCTTC. The full variable domain, in which reference TRBV14 and TRBJ2-1 provide the parts outside the CDR3, is EAGVTQFPSHSVIEKGQTVTLRCDPISGHDNLYWYRRVMGKEIKFLLHFVKESKQDESGMPNNRFLAERTGGTYSTLKVQPAELEDSGVYFCASSQLSGGWGNEQFFGPGTRLTVL.

This chain links TRBV5-4 with TRBJ2-7; no definite D call. CDR3 length equals 14 residues. CDR1 SGHNT and CDR2 YYREEE come from the germline V gene (reference sequence). V was pared by 1 base and J by 0 bases, with 8 bases between. CDR3: CASSLISSSYEQYF. CDR3 nucleotides: TGTGCCAGCAGCTTGATTAGCAGCTCCTACGAGCAGTACTTC.

The rearrangement uses TRBV18 and TRBJ2-7; 9 nucleotides agree with TRBD1. V lost 6 bases to trimming and J lost 6 bases; unmatched junction nucleotides: 9. Germline V gene data show CDR1 as KGHSH and CDR2 as LQKENI. The CDR3 sequence is 14 residues long. This CDR3 reads CASSQTGGASEQYF. Here the CDR3 DNA reads TGTGCCAGCTCTCAGACAGGGGGAGCTTCCGAGCAGTACTTC.

The chain recombines TRBV27 with TRBJ2-1, with 12 nucleotides matching TRBD2. Germline assignment: CDR1 MNHEY and CDR2 SMNVEV (reference sequence). CDR3 length equals 16 residues. The V and J ends lost 5 bases and 9 bases, in that order; junction bases with no gene match: 11. CDR3 nucleotides: TGTGCCAGCAGTCCCCTCCTAGCGGGGGGGCCGGGTGAGCAGTTCTTC. Translation gives CASSPLLAGGPGEQFF.

The chain joins TRBV5-4 to TRBJ2-5; 12 nucleotides match TRBD2. Germline loops: CDR1 SGHNT, CDR2 YYREEE (reference sequence). Trimming at V came to 5 bases and at J to 5 bases, leaving 13 bases not matched to a gene. The CDR3 consists of 17 residues. CDR3 in amino acids: CASRSGLLAGGYETQYF. For the CDR3, the DNA is TGTGCCAGCAGATCAGGGCTTCTAGCGGGGGGGTATGAGACCCAGTACTTC.

This clone has a single count. The chain carries TRBV5-1 and TRBJ1-2, with D possibly TRBD1 on 6 matching bases. The CDR3 is made up of 15 amino acids. CDR1 is SGHRS, CDR2 YFSETQ, per germline. Trimming shortened V by 0 bases and J by 2 bases, and 11 bases separated the two germline ends. CDR3 nucleotide sequence: TGCGCCAGCAGCTTGGCGGCAGGGGCCAACTATGGCTACACCTTC. This encodes CASSLAAGANYGYTF.

The J gene is TRBJ1-3, the V gene TRBV7-9, with D hard to call. This CDR3 has 17 residues. Trimming removed 0 bases from V and 0 bases from J, with 12 bases in between. Per germline, CDR1 SEHNR and CDR2 FQNEAQ (reference sequence). CDR3 nucleotides: TGTGCCAGCAGCTTAGCCTGGGCCGGTCCCTCTGGAAACACCATATATTTT. Encoded protein: CASSLAWAGPSGNTIYF.

The chain carries TRBV3-1 (or the pseudogene TRBV3-2) and TRBJ1-1; 8 nucleotides line up with TRBD1. With V trimmed by 3 bases and J by 4 bases, 13 bases remained unmatched. CDR3 length equals 17 residues. Germline values: CDR1 LGHDT, CDR2 YNNKEL (reference sequence). In DNA form, the CDR3 reads TGTGCCAGCAGCCATTCTCCCAGGGGAGGGACAGGCACTGAAGCTTTCTTT. This sequence encodes CASSHSPRGGTGTEAFF.

This clone was observed a single time. The V gene is TRBV27, the J gene TRBJ2-7, with a weak D call TRBD1 (5 bases). V lost 2 bases and J 5 bases, leaving 10 bases between the germline ends. The CDR3 is 13 amino acids. Germline V CDR1 and CDR2: MNHEY, SMNVEV (reference sequence). For the CDR3, the DNA is TGTGCCAGCAGTTTAGGCAGGGAAGACGAGCAGTACTTC. This codes for CASSLGREDEQYF.